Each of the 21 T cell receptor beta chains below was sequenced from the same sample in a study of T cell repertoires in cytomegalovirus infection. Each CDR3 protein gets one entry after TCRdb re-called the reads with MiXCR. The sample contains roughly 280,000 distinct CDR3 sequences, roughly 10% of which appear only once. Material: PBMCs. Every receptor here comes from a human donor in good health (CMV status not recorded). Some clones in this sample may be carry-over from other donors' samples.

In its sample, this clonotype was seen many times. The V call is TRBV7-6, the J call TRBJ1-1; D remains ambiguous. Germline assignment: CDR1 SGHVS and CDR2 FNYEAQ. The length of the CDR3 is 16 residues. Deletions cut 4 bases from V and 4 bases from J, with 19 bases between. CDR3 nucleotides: TGTGCCAGCAGCTCCCTGAGTGGGCAGGTGGGCACTGAAGCTTTCTTT. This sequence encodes CASSSLSGQVGTEAFF.

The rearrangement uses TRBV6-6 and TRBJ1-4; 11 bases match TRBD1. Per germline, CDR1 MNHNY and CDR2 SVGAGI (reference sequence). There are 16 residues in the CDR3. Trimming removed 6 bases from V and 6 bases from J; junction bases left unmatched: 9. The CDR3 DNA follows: TGTGCCAGCAGCCCGCGCCCGGGACAGGGGGATGAAAAACTGTTTTTT. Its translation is CASSPRPGQGDEKLFF.

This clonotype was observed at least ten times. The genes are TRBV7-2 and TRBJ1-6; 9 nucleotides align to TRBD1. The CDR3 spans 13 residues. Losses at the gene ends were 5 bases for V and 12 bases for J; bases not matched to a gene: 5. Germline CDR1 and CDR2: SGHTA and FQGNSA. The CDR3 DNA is TGTGCCAGCAGCCGGGGACAGGGTGGACCCCTCCACTTT. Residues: CASSRGQGGPLHF.

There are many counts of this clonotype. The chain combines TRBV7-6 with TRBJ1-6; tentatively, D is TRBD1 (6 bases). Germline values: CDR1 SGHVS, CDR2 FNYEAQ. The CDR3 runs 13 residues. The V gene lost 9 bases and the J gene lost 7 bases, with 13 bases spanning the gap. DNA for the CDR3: TGTGCCAGTTCGACAGGTGGCAATTCACCCCTCCACTTT. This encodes CASSTGGNSPLHF.

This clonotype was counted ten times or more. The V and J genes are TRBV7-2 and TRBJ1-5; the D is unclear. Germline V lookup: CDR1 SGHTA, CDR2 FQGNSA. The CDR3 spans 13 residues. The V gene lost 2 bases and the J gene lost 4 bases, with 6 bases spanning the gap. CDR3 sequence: CASSLQQNQPQHF. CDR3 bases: TGTGCCAGCAGCTTACAGCAAAATCAGCCCCAGCATTTT.

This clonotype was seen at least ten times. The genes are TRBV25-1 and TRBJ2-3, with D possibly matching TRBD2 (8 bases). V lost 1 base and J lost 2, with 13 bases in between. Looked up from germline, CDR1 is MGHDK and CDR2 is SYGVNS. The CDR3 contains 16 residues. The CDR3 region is CASSELAGQFTDTQYF. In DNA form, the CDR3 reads TGTGCCAGCAGTGAATTAGCGGGACAGTTCACAGATACGCAGTATTTT.

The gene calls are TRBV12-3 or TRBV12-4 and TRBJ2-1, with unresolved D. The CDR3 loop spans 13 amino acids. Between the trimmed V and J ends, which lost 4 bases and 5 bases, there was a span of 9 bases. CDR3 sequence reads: CASSSQRDNEQFF. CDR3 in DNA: TGTGCCAGCAGTTCACAGAGAGACAATGAGCAGTTCTTC.

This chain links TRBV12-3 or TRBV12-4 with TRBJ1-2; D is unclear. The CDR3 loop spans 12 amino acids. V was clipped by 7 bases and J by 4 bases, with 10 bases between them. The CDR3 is CASTLASYGYTF. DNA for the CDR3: TGTGCCAGCACCCTAGCCAGCTATGGCTACACCTTC.

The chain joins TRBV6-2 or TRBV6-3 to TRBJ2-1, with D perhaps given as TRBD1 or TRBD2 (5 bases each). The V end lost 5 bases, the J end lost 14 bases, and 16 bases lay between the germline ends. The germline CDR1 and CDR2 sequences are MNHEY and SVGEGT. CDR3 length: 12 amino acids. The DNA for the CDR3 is TGTGCCAGCAGTACGTCCGGGGCTCGTAAGTTCTTC. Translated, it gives CASSTSGARKFF.

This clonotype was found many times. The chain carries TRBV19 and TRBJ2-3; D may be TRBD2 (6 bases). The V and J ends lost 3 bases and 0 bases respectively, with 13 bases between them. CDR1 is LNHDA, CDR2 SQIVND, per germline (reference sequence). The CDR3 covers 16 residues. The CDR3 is CASSIFAGRSTDTQYF. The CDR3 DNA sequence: TGTGCCAGTAGTATCTTCGCGGGAAGAAGCACAGATACGCAGTATTTT.

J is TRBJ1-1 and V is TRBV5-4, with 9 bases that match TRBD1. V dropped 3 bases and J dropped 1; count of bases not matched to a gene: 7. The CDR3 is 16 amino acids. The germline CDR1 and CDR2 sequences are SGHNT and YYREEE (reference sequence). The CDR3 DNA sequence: TGTGCCAGCAGCTATAACACGGGACAGGGGAACACTGAAGCTTTCTTT. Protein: CASSYNTGQGNTEAFF. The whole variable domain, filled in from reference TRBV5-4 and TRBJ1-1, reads ETGVTQSPTHLIKTRGQQVTLRCSSQSGHNTVSWYQQALGQGPQFIFQYYREEENGRGNFPPRFSGLQFPNYSSELNVNALELDDSALYLCASSYNTGQGNTEAFFGQGTRLTVV.

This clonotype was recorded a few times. Here the CDR3 reads CASSQDRVHAFF. The CDR3, as DNA: TGTGCCAGCAGCCAAGATAGGGTGCACGCTTTCTTT. The J gene is TRBJ1-1, the V gene TRBV3-1; D is uncertain. This CDR3 comprises 12 residues. The V and J ends lost 0 bases and 11 bases respectively, with 10 bases between them. Per germline, CDR1 LGHDT and CDR2 YNNKEL (reference sequence).

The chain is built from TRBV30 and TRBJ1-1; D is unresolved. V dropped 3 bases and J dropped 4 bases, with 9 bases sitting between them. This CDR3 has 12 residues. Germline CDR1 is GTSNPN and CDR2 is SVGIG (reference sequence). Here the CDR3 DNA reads TGTGCCTGGAGGGCGGACGTCACTGAAGCTTTCTTT. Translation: CAWRADVTEAFF.

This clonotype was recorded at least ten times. The CDR3 loop is CSADRGATSTDTQYF. CDR3 nucleotides: TGCAGTGCTGATCGGGGGGCAACTAGCACAGATACGCAGTATTTT. The V call is TRBV20-1, the J call TRBJ2-3, with D tentatively TRBD2 (7 bases). With 5 bases removed from V and 0 bases from J, the gap between germline ends came to 15 bases. Germline values: CDR1 DFQATT, CDR2 SNEGSKA (reference sequence). The CDR3 consists of 15 residues.

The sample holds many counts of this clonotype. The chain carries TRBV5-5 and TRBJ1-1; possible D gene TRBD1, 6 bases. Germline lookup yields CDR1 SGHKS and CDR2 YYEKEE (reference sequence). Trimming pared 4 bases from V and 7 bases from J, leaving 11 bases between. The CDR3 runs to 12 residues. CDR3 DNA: TGTGCCAGCAGCCGGCAGGGGATTGAAGCTTTCTTT. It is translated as CASSRQGIEAFF.

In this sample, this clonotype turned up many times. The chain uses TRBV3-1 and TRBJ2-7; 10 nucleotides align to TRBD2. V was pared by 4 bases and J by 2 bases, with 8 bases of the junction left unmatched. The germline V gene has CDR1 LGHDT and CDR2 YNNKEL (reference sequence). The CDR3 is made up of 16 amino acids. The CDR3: CASSLGLADLTYEQYF. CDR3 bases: TGTGCCAGCAGCCTCGGACTAGCGGACCTCACCTACGAGCAGTACTTC.

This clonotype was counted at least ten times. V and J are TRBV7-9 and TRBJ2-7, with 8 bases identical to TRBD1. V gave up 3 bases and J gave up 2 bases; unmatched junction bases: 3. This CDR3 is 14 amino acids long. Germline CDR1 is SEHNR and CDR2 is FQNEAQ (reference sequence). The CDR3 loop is CASSFSDRAYEQYF. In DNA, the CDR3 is TGTGCCAGCAGCTTTTCGGACAGGGCCTACGAGCAGTACTTC. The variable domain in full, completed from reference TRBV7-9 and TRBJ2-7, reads DTGVSQNPRHKITKRGQNVTFRCDPISEHNRLYWYRQTLGQGPEFLTYFQNEAQLEKSRLLSDRFSAERPKGSFSTLEIQRTEQGDSAMYLCASSFSDRAYEQYFGPGTRLTVT.

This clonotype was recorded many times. CDR3 in amino acids: CASSYGQAGEQYF. The CDR3 DNA reads TGTGCCAGCAGCTACGGACAGGCGGGAGAGCAGTACTTC. The rearrangement joins TRBV7-2 to TRBJ2-7; D perhaps matches TRBD1 (7 bases). The V gene's germline CDR1 is SGHTA and CDR2 FQGNSA. V gave up 4 bases and J gave up 7 bases, with 14 bases separating them. CDR3 length equals 13 residues.

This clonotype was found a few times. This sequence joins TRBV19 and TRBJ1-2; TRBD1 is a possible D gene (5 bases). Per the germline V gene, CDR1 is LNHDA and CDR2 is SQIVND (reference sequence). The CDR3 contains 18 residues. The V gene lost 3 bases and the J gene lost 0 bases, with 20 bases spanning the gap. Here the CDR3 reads CASSISAQLRGANYGYTF. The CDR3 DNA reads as TGTGCCAGTAGTATCTCGGCCCAGCTCCGGGGGGCTAACTATGGCTACACCTTC.

The CDR3 loop is CATSTGGGAKNIQYF. CDR3 nucleotides: TGTGCCACCTCGACAGGGGGAGGGGCCAAAAACATTCAGTACTTC. V and J are TRBV7-2 and TRBJ2-4; TRBD1 matches 9 bases. V shed 10 bases, J shed 1 base, and the junction held 8 bases outside the gene matches. This CDR3 has 15 residues. CDR1 and CDR2 from the germline V gene are SGHTA and FQGNSA.

The CDR3 coding sequence is TGTGCCAGCGGCGATAGGGACGGACCAAACACTGAAGCTTTCTTT. Its protein is CASGDRDGPNTEAFF. The genes are TRBV28 and TRBJ1-1; a possible D gene is TRBD1 (5 bases). V lost 8 bases to trimming and J lost 2 bases, with 18 bases between them. Germline V gives CDR1 MDHEN, CDR2 SYDVKM. This CDR3 comprises 15 residues.